This T cell receptor beta chain derives from a study of spatial heterogeneity in lung cancer. Study-wide results and limits: Ubiquitous expanded TCR counts tracked ubiquitous nonsynonymous mutations; regional expanded TCR counts tracked regional nonsynonymous mutations. Intratumoral expanded alpha and beta TCR counts were found to track tumor mutation counts.

This clonotype was recorded a few times. The target antigen is unknown. TCRdb passed the 5' RACE reads through MiXCR, listing each CDR3 protein once. The sample contains 16,000 or so distinct CDR3 sequences, under 7.5% of which appear only once. Trimming left V 4 bases short and J 3 bases short, with 16 bases between. This CDR3 contains 15 residues. Germline values: CDR1 SGHTS, CDR2 YDEGEE. Noted time point: sample taken at primary tumor resection. The sequenced material consisted of unsorted whole RNA from tumor, nontumor lung or frozen PBMC. The chain recombines TRBV5-8 with TRBJ1-2, with a tentative D call TRBD1 (5 bases). The sequence came from a female donor with early-stage non-small cell lung cancer. Sequenced here: lung tumor tissue, sampled at surgery. The CDR3 loop is CASSPAGRKHYGYTF. DNA for the CDR3: TGTGCCAGCAGCCCCGCAGGGCGGAAACACTATGGCTACACCTTC.